The source of this T cell receptor beta chain is a study of beta chain features in type 1 diabetes. Reverse transcription of all isolated RNA meant that expressed TCRB transcripts were sequenced. The table came from immunoSEQ multiplex PCR; TCRdb's copy has only in-frame clones and leaves some out. Of around 56,000 clones in the sample, around half were seen once. The trim removed 5 bases at V and 3 bases at J, leaving 6 bases unmatched. This CDR3 contains 14 residues. The germline V gene encodes CDR1 SEHNR and CDR2 FQNEAQ (reference sequence). Every single donor gave one heparinised blood draw, and these averaged about 100 mL. By way of CD45RO/CCR7/CD25/CD127/CD95/CD27, the CD4+ regulatory, stem cell-like memory, central memory and naive cells were sorted. On this clone: Its target is unknown.

General study points: Moderate but significant shortening of TCRB CDR3s was recorded in all four CD4+ subsets from Type 1 diabetes patients. For TCRB rearrangement, an influence of HLA type remained unresolved here.

Sequences were obtained from Tregs from blood. The origin of this receptor is a woman aged 40-49 years with type 1 diabetes. V is TRBV7-9 and J is TRBJ2-7, with TRBD1 matching 8 bases. CDR3 sequence: CASSPRDRYYEQYF. The CDR3 coding sequence is TGTGCCAGCAGCCCCCGGGACAGGTACTACGAGCAGTACTTC.